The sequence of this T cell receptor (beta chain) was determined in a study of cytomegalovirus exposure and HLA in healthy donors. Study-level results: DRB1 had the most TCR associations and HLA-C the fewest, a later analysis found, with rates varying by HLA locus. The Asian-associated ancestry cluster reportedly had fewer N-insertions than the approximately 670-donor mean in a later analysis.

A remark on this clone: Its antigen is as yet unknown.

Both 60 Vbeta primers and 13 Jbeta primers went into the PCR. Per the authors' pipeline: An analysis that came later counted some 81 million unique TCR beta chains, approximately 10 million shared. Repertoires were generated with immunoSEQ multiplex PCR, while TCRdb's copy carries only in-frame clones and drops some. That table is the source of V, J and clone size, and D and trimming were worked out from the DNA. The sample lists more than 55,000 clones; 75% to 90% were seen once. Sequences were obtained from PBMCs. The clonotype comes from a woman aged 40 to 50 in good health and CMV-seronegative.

Written as DNA, the CDR3 is TGTGCCAGCAGTTATTCCGGGACAGGCAACACAGATACGCAGTATTTT. It yields the protein CASSYSGTGNTDTQYF. The chain couples TRBV6-9 to TRBJ2-3; 8 bases are shared with TRBD1. This CDR3 is 16 amino acids long. V lost 0 bases to trimming and J lost 2 bases; unmatched junction nucleotides: 4. Germline-derived CDR1 and CDR2 are MNHGY and SVAAGI.